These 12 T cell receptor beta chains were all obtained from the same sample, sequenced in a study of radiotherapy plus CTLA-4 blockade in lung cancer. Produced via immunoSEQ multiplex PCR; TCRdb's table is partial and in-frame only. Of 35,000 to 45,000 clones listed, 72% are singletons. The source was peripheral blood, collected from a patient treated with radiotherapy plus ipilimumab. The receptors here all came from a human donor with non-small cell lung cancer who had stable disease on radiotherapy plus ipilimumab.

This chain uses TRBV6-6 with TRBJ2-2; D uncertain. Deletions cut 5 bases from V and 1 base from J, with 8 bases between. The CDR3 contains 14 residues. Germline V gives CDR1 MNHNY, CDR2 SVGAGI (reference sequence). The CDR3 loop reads CASSTQKNTGELFF. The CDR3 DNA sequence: TGTGCCAGCAGTACCCAGAAGAACACCGGGGAGCTGTTTTTT.

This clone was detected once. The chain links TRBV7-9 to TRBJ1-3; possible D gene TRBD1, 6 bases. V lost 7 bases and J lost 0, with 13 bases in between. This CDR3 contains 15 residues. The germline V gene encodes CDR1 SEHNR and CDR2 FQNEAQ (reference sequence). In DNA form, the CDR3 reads TGTGCCAGCAACAGGGAGAAAGGCTCTGGAAACACCATATATTTT. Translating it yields CASNREKGSGNTIYF.

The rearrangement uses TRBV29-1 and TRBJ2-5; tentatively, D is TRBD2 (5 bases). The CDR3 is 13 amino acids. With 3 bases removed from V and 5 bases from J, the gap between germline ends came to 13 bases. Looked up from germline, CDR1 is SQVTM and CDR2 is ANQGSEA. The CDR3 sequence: CSVDLRAYETQYF. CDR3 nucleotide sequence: TGCAGCGTTGATTTGAGGGCTTATGAGACCCAGTACTTC. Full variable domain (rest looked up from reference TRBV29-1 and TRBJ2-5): SAVISQKPSRDICQRGTSLTIQCQVDSQVTMMFWYRQQPGQSLTLIATANQGSEATYESGFVIDKFPISRPNLTFSTLTVSNMSPEDSSIYLCSVDLRAYETQYFGPGTRLLVL.

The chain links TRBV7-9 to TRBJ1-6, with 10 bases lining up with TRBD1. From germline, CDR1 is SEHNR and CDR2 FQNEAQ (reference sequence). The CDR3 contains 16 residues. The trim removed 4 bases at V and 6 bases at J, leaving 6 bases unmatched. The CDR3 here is CASSSGQGGGNSPLHF. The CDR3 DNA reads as TGTGCCAGCAGCTCCGGACAGGGGGGAGGTAATTCACCCCTCCACTTT.

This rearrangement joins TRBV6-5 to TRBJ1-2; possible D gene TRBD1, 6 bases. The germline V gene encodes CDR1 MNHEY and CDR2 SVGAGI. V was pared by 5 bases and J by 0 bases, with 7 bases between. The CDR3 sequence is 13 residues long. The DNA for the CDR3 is TGTGCCAGCAGTAACAGGGCTAACTATGGCTACACCTTC. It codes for CASSNRANYGYTF.

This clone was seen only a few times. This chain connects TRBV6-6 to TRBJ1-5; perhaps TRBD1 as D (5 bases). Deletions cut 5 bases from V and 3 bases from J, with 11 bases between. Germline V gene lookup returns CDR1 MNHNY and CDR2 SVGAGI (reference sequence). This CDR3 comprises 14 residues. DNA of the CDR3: TGTGCCAGCAGTGGGCAGGGCTACAATCAGCCCCAGCATTTT. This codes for CASSGQGYNQPQHF.

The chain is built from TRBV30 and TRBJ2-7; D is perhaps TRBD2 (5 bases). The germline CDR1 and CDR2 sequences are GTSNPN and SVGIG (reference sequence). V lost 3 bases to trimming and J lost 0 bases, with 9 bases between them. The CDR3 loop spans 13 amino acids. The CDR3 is CAWRRTASYEQYF. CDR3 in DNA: TGTGCCTGGAGACGGACTGCCTCCTACGAGCAGTACTTC.

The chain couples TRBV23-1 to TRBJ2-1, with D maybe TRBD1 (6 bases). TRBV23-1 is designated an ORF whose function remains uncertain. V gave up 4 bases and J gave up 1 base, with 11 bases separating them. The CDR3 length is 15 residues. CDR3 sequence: CASSPERGSYNEQFF. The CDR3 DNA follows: TGCGCCAGCAGTCCTGAGAGGGGGTCCTACAATGAGCAGTTCTTC.

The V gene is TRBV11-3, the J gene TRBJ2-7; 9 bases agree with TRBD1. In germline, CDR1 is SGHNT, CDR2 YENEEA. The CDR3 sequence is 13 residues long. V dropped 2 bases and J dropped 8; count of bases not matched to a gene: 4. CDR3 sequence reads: CASSLPGQGKQYF. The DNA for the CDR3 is TGTGCCAGCAGCTTACCGGGACAGGGCAAGCAGTACTTC.

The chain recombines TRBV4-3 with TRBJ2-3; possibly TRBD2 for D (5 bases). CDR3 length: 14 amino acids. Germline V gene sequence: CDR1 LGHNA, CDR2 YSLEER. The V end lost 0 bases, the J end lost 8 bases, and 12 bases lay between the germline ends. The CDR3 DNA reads TGCGCCAGCAGCCAAGATGGCGGGTTAGGTACGCAGTATTTT. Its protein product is CASSQDGGLGTQYF.

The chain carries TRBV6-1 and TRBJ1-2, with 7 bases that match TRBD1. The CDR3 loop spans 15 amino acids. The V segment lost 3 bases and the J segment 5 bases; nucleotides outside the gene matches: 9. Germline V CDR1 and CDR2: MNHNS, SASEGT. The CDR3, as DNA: TGTGCCAGCAGTGACGGGGGACAGCTTAGGTATGGCTACACCTTC. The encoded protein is CASSDGGQLRYGYTF.

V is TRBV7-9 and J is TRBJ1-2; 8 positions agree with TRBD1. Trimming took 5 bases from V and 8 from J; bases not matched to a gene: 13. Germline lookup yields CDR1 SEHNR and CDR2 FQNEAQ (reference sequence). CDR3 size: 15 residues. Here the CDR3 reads CASSVGQGWSSGYTF. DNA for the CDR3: TGTGCCAGCAGCGTCGGACAGGGATGGTCGAGCGGCTACACCTTC.